This is a list of T cell receptor beta chains from one sample in a study of cytomegalovirus exposure and HLA in healthy donors. Assay: immunoSEQ multiplex PCR; the TCRdb copy retains only in-frame clones and omits some. Seen here are approximately 120,000 clones, around four fifths observed once, and the top ten hold about 3.5%. Specimen: PBMCs. These receptors were taken from a woman aged 40 to 50 in good health and CMV-seropositive. The CDR3 runs from the conserved cysteine through the conserved F or W. A D gene is named only where the DNA matches it firmly. Expanded clones get a size class; other rows say once, few or many, or leave the size out.

j_call	clone_size	v_call	d_call	cdr3_aa	cdr3_nt
TRBJ1-2	-	TRBV7-3	TRBD1	CASSSTGAGGYTF	TGTGCCAGCAGCTCAACAGGGGCGGGAGGCTACACCTTC
TRBJ2-1	-	TRBV11-3	-	CASSSDGGSSYNEQFF	TGTGCCAGCAGCTCTGACGGAGGGAGCTCCTACAATGAGCAGTTCTTC
TRBJ2-7	few	TRBV6-6	TRBD1	CASSQGQGANEQYF	TGTGCCAGCAGTCAGGGACAGGGGGCGAACGAGCAGTACTTC
TRBJ2-1	-	TRBV5-1	TRBD2	CASSLPSGNNEQFF	TGCGCCAGCAGCTTGCCTAGCGGGAACAATGAGCAGTTCTTC
TRBJ1-5	-	TRBV4-1	TRBD1	CASSQGDRGVNQPQHF	TGCGCCAGCAGCCAGGGGGACAGGGGTGTCAATCAGCCCCAGCATTTT
TRBJ1-1	once	TRBV7-2	-	CASSLLRNTEAFF	TGTGCCAGCAGCTTATTGAGGAACACTGAAGCTTTCTTT
TRBJ1-6	-	TRBV7-2	-	CASSSMTGNNSPLHF	TGTGCCAGCAGCTCAATGACAGGAAATAATTCACCCCTCCACTTT
TRBJ1-2	once	TRBV29-1	-	CSDLPGQAYGYTF	TGCAGCGACTTACCGGGACAAGCCTATGGCTACACCTTC
TRBJ2-2	-	TRBV6-5	-	CASSDRRYTGELFF	TGTGCCAGCAGTGACAGGCGGTACACCGGGGAGCTGTTTTTT
TRBJ2-3	-	TRBV13	TRBD2	CASTGTSGSTDTQYF	TGTGCCAGCACCGGGACTAGCGGGAGTACAGATACGCAGTATTTT
TRBJ1-1	once	TRBV27	-	CASSLQGNTEAFF	TGTGCCAGCAGTCTTCAGGGGAACACTGAAGCTTTCTTT
TRBJ2-1	few	TRBV10-3	TRBD1	CAISEGTGYNEQFF	TGTGCCATCAGTGAGGGGACAGGGTACAATGAGCAGTTCTTC
TRBJ2-7	-	TRBV6-4	-	CASRWLVGESSYEQYF	TGTGCCAGCAGATGGTTAGTAGGGGAAAGCTCCTACGAGCAGTACTTC
TRBJ2-3	-	TRBV11-3	-	CASSLDLGGTTDTQYF	TGTGCCAGCAGCTTAGATTTGGGGGGAACCACAGATACGCAGTATTTT
TRBJ1-1	few	TRBV6-5	TRBD1	CASSFDRVLNTEAFF	TGTGCCAGCAGTTTTGACAGGGTGTTGAACACTGAAGCTTTCTTT
TRBJ2-7	once	TRBV27	-	CASSLFGQDSGASYEQYF	TGTGCCAGCAGTTTATTTGGCCAGGACTCAGGGGCATCCTACGAGCAGTACTTC
TRBJ2-3	-	TRBV19	TRBD2	CAINSGTYTDTQYF	TGTGCCATAAATAGCGGGACCTACACAGATACGCAGTATTTT
TRBJ2-7	-	TRBV6-5	-	CASSPAAQGAYEQYF	TGTGCCAGCAGTCCCGCAGCACAGGGAGCCTACGAGCAGTACTTC
TRBJ1-2	-	TRBV9	-	CASSVATRGTLGGYTF	TGTGCCAGCAGCGTAGCTACCCGGGGAACCTTAGGTGGCTACACCTTC
TRBJ2-3	-	TRBV11-3	-	CASSLQDTQYF	TGTGCCAGCAGCTTACAGGATACGCAGTATTTT
TRBJ2-1	-	TRBV29-1	TRBD1	CSAGQGIGREFGEQFF	TGCAGCGCTGGACAGGGGATCGGGCGGGAGTTTGGTGAGCAGTTCTTC
TRBJ2-3	-	TRBV28	TRBD1	CASSSTDRGLTQYF	TGTGCCAGCAGTTCGACGGACAGGGGTTTGACGCAGTATTTT
TRBJ2-1	-	TRBV20-1	-	CSVYRINEQFF	TGCAGTGTTTACAGGATAAATGAGCAGTTCTTC
TRBJ2-3	-	TRBV7-2	TRBD2	CASSLDGRPDTQYF	TGTGCCAGCAGCTTAGACGGGAGGCCAGATACGCAGTATTTT
TRBJ1-1	-	TRBV27	-	CASSLNGEFEAFF	TGTGCCAGCAGTTTAAACGGTGAATTTGAAGCTTTCTTT
TRBJ2-1	-	TRBV20-1	-	CSAPTRNEQFF	TGCAGTGCCCCGACTAGGAATGAGCAGTTCTTC
TRBJ2-3	once	TRBV6-4	TRBD2	CASSIFHGTTDTQYF	TGTGCCAGCAGTATTTTCCACGGGACTACGGATACGCAGTATTTT
TRBJ2-7	-	TRBV4-1	-	CASSQEYPGKDYEQYF	TGCGCCAGCAGCCAAGAGTATCCAGGGAAGGACTACGAGCAGTACTTC
TRBJ2-3	-	TRBV5-1	-	CASSSPTGTSLSLGTDTQYF	TGCGCCAGCAGCTCACCCACCGGGACATCTCTTTCACTGGGCACAGATACGCAGTATTTT
TRBJ2-1	-	TRBV12-5	TRBD2	CASAMEGGRAGEQFF	TGTGCTAGTGCTATGGAGGGCGGGAGGGCCGGAGAGCAGTTCTTC
TRBJ2-1	-	TRBV7-8	-	CASSLGLMNEQFF	TGTGCCAGCAGCTTAGGACTAATGAATGAGCAGTTCTTC
TRBJ1-1	-	TRBV2	-	CASPRGNTEAFF	TGTGCCAGCCCCCGGGGGAACACTGAAGCTTTCTTT
TRBJ1-5	-	TRBV28	TRBD1	CASSKSQGAGWAQHF	TGTGCCAGCAGTAAGAGTCAGGGGGCAGGATGGGCCCAGCATTTT
TRBJ1-4	-	TRBV10-3	TRBD1	CAIRRGQGNEKLFF	TGTGCCATCAGGAGGGGGCAGGGGAATGAAAAACTGTTTTTT
TRBJ1-1	-	TRBV2	-	CASRGWQGRSNTEAFF	TGTGCCAGCAGGGGGTGGCAGGGCCGATCGAACACTGAAGCTTTCTTT
TRBJ2-1	-	TRBV7-9	TRBD2	CASSLPGSGRAFPNEQFF	TGTGCCAGCAGCCTGCCGGGTAGCGGGAGGGCGTTCCCAAATGAGCAGTTCTTC
TRBJ2-1	-	TRBV15	TRBD1	CATSVRTGHNEQFF	TGTGCCACCAGCGTTAGGACAGGGCACAATGAGCAGTTCTTC
TRBJ2-7	-	TRBV7-8	TRBD2	CASSPLMREANEQYF	TGTGCCAGCAGCCCTCTCATGCGGGAGGCGAACGAGCAGTACTTC
TRBJ2-1	-	TRBV9	TRBD1	CASSAPGQGTRREYNEQFF	TGTGCCAGCAGCGCCCCGGGACAGGGGACCCGTAGGGAGTACAATGAGCAGTTCTTC
TRBJ1-1	-	TRBV9	TRBD1	CASSVGQGTTEAFF	TGTGCCAGCAGCGTTGGACAGGGGACCACTGAAGCTTTCTTT
TRBJ2-7	-	TRBV6-8	TRBD1	CASREQGLYEQYF	TGTGCCAGCAGGGAACAGGGGTTGTACGAGCAGTACTTC
TRBJ2-1	-	TRBV28	TRBD2	CASSRRTSGLPDNEQFF	TGTGCCAGCAGTAGACGGACTAGCGGGCTTCCCGACAATGAGCAGTTCTTC
TRBJ2-7	-	TRBV6-5	TRBD2	CASSYGRERGSYEQYF	TGTGCCAGCAGTTACGGACGAGAGCGGGGCTCCTACGAGCAGTACTTC
TRBJ1-4	-	TRBV5-6	-	CASSKTGSTNEKLFF	TGTGCCAGCAGCAAAACCGGGTCAACTAATGAAAAACTGTTTTTT
TRBJ2-1	-	TRBV5-1	TRBD2	CASSLAPPGLAANEQFF	TGCGCCAGCAGCTTGGCCCCCCCGGGACTAGCGGCAAATGAGCAGTTCTTC